The clone carrying this T cell receptor beta chain has just one count. What it recognizes is unknown. These data are taken from a study of a mutant IDH1 vaccine in newly diagnosed glioma. For the study at large: Vaccine dosing followed radiotherapy by 4-6 weeks, or accompanied temozolomide cycles. Patients' prior therapy spanned radiotherapy, temozolomide, or both; most underwent both.

As to time point: week 35, safety follow-up. Topical imiquimod was applied with each vaccine dose, which held 300 ug of mutant IDH1 20-mer peptide. Here immunoSEQ multiplex PCR was the method, and the copy in TCRdb shows in-frame clones only, minus some. This repertoire shows some 57,000 clones, around 84% found once; its top ten account for 3.5% to 5%. Notes on the study in general: Pseudoprogression appeared independent of alterations in top peripheral clonotypes.

Trimming removed 1 base at V and 3 bases at J, with 12 bases between. Looked up from germline, CDR1 is MGHDK and CDR2 is SYGVNS. The CDR3 consists of 15 residues. This sequence was found in a woman younger than 35 with glioma. The chain employs TRBV25-1 and TRBJ1-2; TRBD1 might be the D (6 bases). Material: PBMCs, obtained from a glioma patient whose treatment included an IDH1 peptide vaccine. CDR3 protein: CASSESRGQDYGYTF. CDR3 nucleotide sequence: TGTGCCAGCAGTGAATCGCGGGGGCAGGACTATGGCTACACCTTC.